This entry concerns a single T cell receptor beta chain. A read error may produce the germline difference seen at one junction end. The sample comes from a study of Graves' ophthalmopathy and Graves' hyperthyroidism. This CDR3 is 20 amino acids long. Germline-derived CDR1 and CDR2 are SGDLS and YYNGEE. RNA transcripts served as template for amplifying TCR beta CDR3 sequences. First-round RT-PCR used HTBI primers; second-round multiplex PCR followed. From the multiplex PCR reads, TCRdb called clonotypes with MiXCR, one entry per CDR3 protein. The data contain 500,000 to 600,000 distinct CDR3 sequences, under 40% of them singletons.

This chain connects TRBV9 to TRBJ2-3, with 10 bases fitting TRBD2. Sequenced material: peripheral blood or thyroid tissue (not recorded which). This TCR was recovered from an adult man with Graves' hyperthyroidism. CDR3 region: CASSQDQGVAGGSSTDTQYF. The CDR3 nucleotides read TGCGCCAGCAGCCAAGATCAAGGGGTAGCGGGGGGAAGTAGCACAGATACGCAGTATTTT.